This is a list of T cell receptor beta chains from one sample in a study of blood T cell repertoires in COVID-19. Some clones are missing from TCRdb's copy, which holds only in-frame ones; the method was immunoSEQ multiplex PCR. The data show about 160,000 clones, with about 82% seen just once and roughly 7% held by the top ten. The sequenced sample consisted of peripheral blood. The receptors derive from a man aged 50-60 years with active or convalescent COVID-19. CDR3s include the opening cysteine and the closing phenylalanine or tryptophan. D genes are given only for firm matches. Size is omitted from some rows. Given values are once, few, many or a class for expanded clones.

clone size: NA; V gene: TRBV6-6; J gene: TRBJ1-4; D gene: NA; CDR3 protein: CASSTFSRAGLGFLFF; CDR3 DNA: TGTGCCAGCAGCACCTTTAGCAGGGCAGGGCTCGGGTTTCTGTTTTTT
clone size: NA; V gene: TRBV2; J gene: TRBJ1-2; D gene: NA; CDR3 protein: CASSVEQGEGYTF; CDR3 DNA: TGTGCCAGCAGTGTGGAGCAGGGTGAAGGCTACACCTTC
clone size: once; V gene: TRBV11-1; J gene: TRBJ2-7; D gene: NA; CDR3 protein: CASSMLQGYEQYF; CDR3 DNA: TGTGCCAGCAGCATGCTGCAGGGATACGAGCAGTACTTC
clone size: NA; V gene: TRBV12-3/TRBV12-4; J gene: TRBJ2-7; D gene: NA; CDR3 protein: CASSLAGGAEQYF; CDR3 DNA: TGTGCCAGCAGTCTCGCTGGCGGGGCCGAGCAGTACTTC
clone size: few; V gene: TRBV2; J gene: TRBJ2-7; D gene: TRBD2; CDR3 protein: CASTQSRGGRTAEQYF; CDR3 DNA: TGTGCCAGCACCCAATCCCGGGGCGGGAGGACTGCCGAGCAGTACTTC
clone size: few; V gene: TRBV5-1; J gene: TRBJ2-7; D gene: TRBD2; CDR3 protein: CASSWMTSGYEQYF; CDR3 DNA: TGCGCCAGCAGCTGGATGACTAGCGGCTACGAGCAGTACTTC
clone size: NA; V gene: TRBV5-1; J gene: TRBJ1-2; D gene: NA; CDR3 protein: CASSFGRAYGYTF; CDR3 DNA: TGCGCCAGCAGCTTTGGCAGGGCCTATGGCTACACCTTC
clone size: NA; V gene: TRBV18; J gene: TRBJ1-1; D gene: NA; CDR3 protein: CASSQRWAFF; CDR3 DNA: TGTGCCAGCTCTCAGCGTTGGGCTTTCTTT
clone size: once; V gene: TRBV29-1; J gene: TRBJ1-3; D gene: NA; CDR3 protein: CSGRSGNTIYF; CDR3 DNA: TGCAGCGGTCGGTCTGGAAACACCATATATTTT
clone size: NA; V gene: TRBV19; J gene: TRBJ2-7; D gene: NA; CDR3 protein: CATAAANSYEQYF; CDR3 DNA: TGTGCCACCGCGGCGGCCAATTCCTACGAGCAGTACTTC
clone size: NA; V gene: TRBV5-4; J gene: TRBJ2-2; D gene: TRBD1; CDR3 protein: CASSEAGTVYTGELFF; CDR3 DNA: TGTGCCAGCAGCGAAGCCGGGACAGTTTACACCGGGGAGCTGTTTTTT
clone size: NA; V gene: TRBV7-2; J gene: TRBJ2-5; D gene: NA; CDR3 protein: CASSGTGIGQETQYF; CDR3 DNA: TGTGCCAGCAGCGGCACAGGGATAGGGCAAGAGACCCAGTACTTC
clone size: NA; V gene: TRBV30; J gene: TRBJ1-4; D gene: NA; CDR3 protein: CAWSSDRSEKLFF; CDR3 DNA: TGTGCCTGGAGTTCTGACAGATCCGAAAAACTGTTTTTT
clone size: once; V gene: TRBV7-9; J gene: TRBJ2-7; D gene: TRBD2; CDR3 protein: CASSLGPGTSGYEQYF; CDR3 DNA: TGTGCCAGCAGCTTAGGGCCCGGGACTAGCGGTTACGAGCAGTACTTC
clone size: NA; V gene: TRBV6-2/TRBV6-3; J gene: TRBJ1-5; D gene: NA; CDR3 protein: CASSSSLAYQPQHF; CDR3 DNA: TGTGCCAGCAGTTCCTCCTTGGCTTATCAGCCCCAGCATTTT
clone size: NA; V gene: TRBV7-9; J gene: TRBJ2-7; D gene: NA; CDR3 protein: CASSLGTFEQYF; CDR3 DNA: TGTGCCAGCAGCTTAGGAACTTTCGAGCAGTACTTC
clone size: NA; V gene: TRBV5-1; J gene: TRBJ1-2; D gene: NA; CDR3 protein: CASTTGASWGYTF; CDR3 DNA: TGCGCCAGCACAACAGGCGCCTCTTGGGGCTACACCTTC
clone size: NA; V gene: TRBV11-3; J gene: TRBJ2-1; D gene: TRBD2; CDR3 protein: CASSYHGGFYPNEQFF; CDR3 DNA: TGTGCCAGCAGCTACCACGGGGGGTTTTATCCCAATGAGCAGTTCTTC
clone size: NA; V gene: TRBV5-1; J gene: TRBJ1-3; D gene: NA; CDR3 protein: CASNDPGSSGNTIYF; CDR3 DNA: TGCGCCAGCAACGATCCGGGGAGCTCTGGAAACACCATATATTTT
clone size: NA; V gene: TRBV6-5; J gene: TRBJ2-7; D gene: TRBD1; CDR3 protein: CASRPLTGGAYEQYF; CDR3 DNA: TGTGCCAGCAGACCCCTTACAGGGGGCGCCTACGAGCAGTACTTC
clone size: few; V gene: TRBV29-1; J gene: TRBJ1-2; D gene: NA; CDR3 protein: CSVSMRLNYGYTF; CDR3 DNA: TGCAGCGTCTCAATGAGGTTAAACTATGGCTACACCTTC
clone size: few; V gene: TRBV6-5; J gene: TRBJ1-1; D gene: TRBD1; CDR3 protein: CASSYRTGPGNTEAFF; CDR3 DNA: TGTGCCAGCAGTTATAGGACAGGCCCTGGAAACACTGAAGCTTTCTTT
clone size: NA; V gene: TRBV5-5; J gene: TRBJ1-5; D gene: NA; CDR3 protein: CASSPTVQPGNQPQHF; CDR3 DNA: TGTGCCAGCAGCCCTACGGTACAGCCGGGCAATCAGCCCCAGCATTTT
clone size: NA; V gene: TRBV3-1/TRBV3-2; J gene: TRBJ1-1; D gene: NA; CDR3 protein: CASSPAGGTEAFF; CDR3 DNA: TGTGCCAGCAGCCCCGCGGGCGGCACTGAAGCTTTCTTT
clone size: NA; V gene: TRBV4-3; J gene: TRBJ2-5; D gene: NA; CDR3 protein: CASSQELDVVGGGQETQYF; CDR3 DNA: TGCGCCAGCAGCCAAGAGTTGGATGTTGTCGGGGGAGGTCAAGAGACCCAGTACTTC
clone size: NA; V gene: TRBV9; J gene: TRBJ1-1; D gene: NA; CDR3 protein: CASSVDGRLATEAFF; CDR3 DNA: TGTGCCAGCAGCGTAGACGGACGTCTAGCCACTGAAGCTTTCTTT
clone size: NA; V gene: TRBV24-1; J gene: TRBJ2-5; D gene: NA; CDR3 protein: CATKERFRGRQETQYF; CDR3 DNA: TGTGCCACCAAAGAAAGGTTCCGGGGTCGTCAAGAGACCCAGTACTTC
clone size: NA; V gene: TRBV19; J gene: TRBJ2-2; D gene: TRBD2; CDR3 protein: CASSPAGGWGPGELFF; CDR3 DNA: TGTGCCAGTAGTCCAGCGGGGGGTTGGGGTCCCGGGGAGCTGTTTTTT
clone size: NA; V gene: TRBV6-4; J gene: TRBJ2-6; D gene: TRBD2; CDR3 protein: CASSASGNSGANVLTF; CDR3 DNA: TGTGCCAGCAGTGCTAGCGGGAACTCTGGGGCCAACGTCCTGACTTTC
clone size: NA; V gene: TRBV18; J gene: TRBJ1-5; D gene: NA; CDR3 protein: CASSPRQGNQPQHF; CDR3 DNA: TGTGCCAGCTCACCTAGACAGGGCAATCAGCCCCAGCATTTT
clone size: NA; V gene: TRBV6-1; J gene: TRBJ1-5; D gene: TRBD1; CDR3 protein: CASSEGQGAQQPQHF; CDR3 DNA: TGTGCCAGCAGTGAAGGACAGGGGGCGCAGCAGCCCCAGCATTTT
clone size: once; V gene: TRBV11-2; J gene: TRBJ1-6; D gene: NA; CDR3 protein: CASSYSNSPLHF; CDR3 DNA: TGTGCCAGCAGCTATAGTAATTCACCCCTCCACTTT
clone size: NA; V gene: TRBV11-3; J gene: TRBJ2-3; D gene: TRBD1; CDR3 protein: CASSLGGQGQDTQYF; CDR3 DNA: TGTGCCAGCAGCTTAGGGGGACAGGGGCAGGATACGCAGTATTTT
clone size: NA; V gene: TRBV12-3/TRBV12-4; J gene: TRBJ1-3; D gene: NA; CDR3 protein: CASTRFLGNTIYF; CDR3 DNA: TGTGCCAGCACCAGGTTCCTCGGAAACACCATATATTTT
clone size: few; V gene: TRBV11-3; J gene: TRBJ1-5; D gene: NA; CDR3 protein: CASSLTIRAGQPQHF; CDR3 DNA: TGTGCCAGCAGCTTAACTATCAGGGCAGGTCAGCCCCAGCATTTT
clone size: few; V gene: TRBV28; J gene: TRBJ1-6; D gene: NA; CDR3 protein: CASSESWQVYNSPLHF; CDR3 DNA: TGTGCCAGCAGCGAATCTTGGCAGGTCTATAATTCACCCCTCCACTTT
clone size: NA; V gene: TRBV27; J gene: TRBJ2-2; D gene: NA; CDR3 protein: CASSLSPVGVGGELFF; CDR3 DNA: TGTGCCAGCAGTTTATCCCCTGTAGGGGTCGGCGGGGAGCTGTTTTTT
clone size: once; V gene: TRBV7-8; J gene: TRBJ2-7; D gene: TRBD2; CDR3 protein: CASSLVGLAGAYEQYF; CDR3 DNA: TGTGCCAGCAGCTTAGTAGGCCTAGCGGGGGCCTACGAGCAGTACTTC
clone size: NA; V gene: TRBV21-1; J gene: TRBJ2-3; D gene: NA; CDR3 protein: CASSKYRESPRGTDTQYF; CDR3 DNA: TGTGCCAGCAGCAAATATAGGGAATCGCCCAGGGGCACAGATACGCAGTATTTT
clone size: NA; V gene: TRBV11-1; J gene: TRBJ2-2; D gene: NA; CDR3 protein: CASSLESGFGELFF; CDR3 DNA: TGTGCCAGCAGCTTAGAGTCGGGGTTCGGGGAGCTGTTTTTT
clone size: few; V gene: TRBV30; J gene: TRBJ2-1; D gene: NA; CDR3 protein: CAWSEGDNEQFF; CDR3 DNA: TGTGCCTGGAGTGAGGGGGACAATGAGCAGTTCTTC
clone size: NA; V gene: TRBV5-1; J gene: TRBJ2-2; D gene: TRBD1; CDR3 protein: CASSGQGNTGELFF; CDR3 DNA: TGCGCCAGCAGCGGACAGGGGAACACCGGGGAGCTGTTTTTT
clone size: NA; V gene: TRBV5-5; J gene: TRBJ1-1; D gene: TRBD1; CDR3 protein: CASSTLTGTGIEAFF; CDR3 DNA: TGTGCCAGCAGCACCCTCACCGGGACAGGGATTGAAGCTTTCTTT
clone size: NA; V gene: TRBV11-3; J gene: TRBJ1-6; D gene: NA; CDR3 protein: CASSLVRDSPLHF; CDR3 DNA: TGTGCCAGCAGCTTAGTGAGGGATTCACCCCTCCACTTT
clone size: NA; V gene: TRBV15; J gene: TRBJ1-1; D gene: NA; CDR3 protein: CATSRGGSDTEAFF; CDR3 DNA: TGTGCCACCAGCAGAGGGGGCAGCGACACTGAAGCTTTCTTT